A selection of T cell receptor beta chains follows, all from one sample in a study of immune evolution from preneoplasia to lung adenocarcinoma. TCRdb keeps only in-frame clones here, not all; method: immunoSEQ multiplex PCR. The table lists a few thousand clones, approximately 80% of them singletons. The sequencing input was FFPE adjacent normal lung tissue. Receptors originate from a donor older than 65 with lung adenocarcinoma. Each CDR3 is given with its conserved first and last residue. D genes are given only for firm matches. Not every row has a clone size; where given, it reads once, few, many or a size class.

TRBV28	TRBJ2-7	TRBD1	NA	CASSSQTGALF	TGTGCCAGCAGTTCCCAGACAGGGGCCTTATTC
TRBV5-5	TRBJ2-7	NA	NA	CASSLVGGGPYEQYF	TGTGCCAGCAGCTTGGTAGGGGGAGGGCCCTACGAGCAGTACTTC
TRBV4-3	TRBJ2-3	NA	NA	CASSLRQVSTSTDTQYF	TGCGCCAGCAGCCTCCGACAAGTGTCCACTAGCACAGATACGCAGTATTTT
TRBV2	TRBJ2-7	TRBD2	NA	CASRVAREFDEQYF	TGTGCCAGCAGAGTAGCGCGGGAGTTTGACGAGCAGTACTTC
TRBV6-5	TRBJ2-6	NA	NA	CASSYTTGTGANVLTF	TGTGCCAGCAGTTACACCACGGGGACCGGGGCCAACGTCCTGACTTTC
TRBV7-2	TRBJ2-7	TRBD2	NA	CASSSAAGGRGQYF	TGTGCCAGCAGCTCGGCAGCGGGAGGGAGGGGGCAGTACTTC
TRBV6-6	TRBJ2-3	TRBD1	NA	CASSHRDSLTDTQYF	TGTGCCAGCAGCCACCGGGACAGCCTTACAGATACGCAGTATTTT
TRBV9	TRBJ2-3	TRBD2	NA	CASSEDTGTSGTDTQYF	TGTGCCAGCAGTGAAGACACCGGGACTAGCGGCACAGATACGCAGTATTTT
TRBV10-3	TRBJ1-1	NA	once	CAISPNTEAFF	TGTGCCATCAGCCCCAACACTGAAGCTTTCTTT
TRBV29-1	TRBJ2-5	TRBD2	once	CSVFSPGLAGKQETQYF	TGCAGCGTTTTTTCACCGGGACTAGCGGGGAAACAAGAGACCCAGTACTTC
TRBV5-6	TRBJ2-3	TRBD2	NA	CASSSLGTSGDFTDTQYF	TGTGCCAGCAGCTCGCTAGGGACTAGCGGAGACTTCACAGATACGCAGTATTTT
TRBV2	TRBJ1-1	NA	NA	CASKRALLAEAFF	TGTGCCAGCAAAAGGGCCCTGTTGGCTGAAGCTTTCTTT
TRBV5-6	TRBJ2-3	NA	once	CASSSRDFGPTQYF	TGTGCCAGCAGCTCGCGGGACTTTGGCCCTACGCAGTATTTT
TRBV28	TRBJ2-3	TRBD1	NA	CASSFGETGYSDTQYF	TGTGCCAGCAGTTTTGGGGAGACAGGGTATTCCGATACGCAGTATTTT
TRBV2	TRBJ1-4	TRBD1	NA	CASSERDRAKVGKLFF	TGTGCCAGCAGTGAACGGGACAGGGCAAAAGTGGGGAAACTGTTTTTT
TRBV7-8	TRBJ1-6	NA	NA	CASSLGANSPLHF	TGTGCCAGCAGCTTAGGGGCTAATTCACCCCTCCACTTT
TRBV5-6	TRBJ2-5	TRBD2	NA	CASSQNKRGWETQYF	TGTGCCAGCAGCCAAAATAAGCGGGGGTGGGAGACCCAGTACTTC
TRBV29-1	TRBJ2-3	NA	NA	CSVEDRVTSTDTQYF	TGCAGCGTTGAAGATCGGGTCACTAGCACAGATACGCAGTATTTT
TRBV5-1	TRBJ1-1	TRBD1	NA	CASSTNGDREAFF	TGCGCCAGCAGCACGAATGGGGACAGGGAGGCTTTCTTT
TRBV7-6	TRBJ2-3	TRBD2	NA	CASSSAIAGSTDTQYF	TGTGCCAGCAGCAGCGCCATAGCGGGTAGCACAGATACGCAGTATTTT
TRBV4-3	TRBJ1-2	NA	NA	CASSPDREKWGYGYTF	TGCGCCAGCAGCCCAGACCGAGAAAAATGGGGGTATGGCTACACCTTC
TRBV9	TRBJ1-1	NA	NA	CASSVFGEGTEAFF	TGTGCCAGCAGCGTATTTGGGGAAGGAACTGAAGCTTTCTTT
TRBV28	TRBJ2-3	NA	once	CASRKQPMDTQYF	TGTGCCAGCAGGAAACAGCCTATGGATACGCAGTATTTT
TRBV7-2	TRBJ2-1	NA	NA	CASSLSSGRNEQFF	TGTGCCAGCAGCTTATCCAGCGGGCGTAATGAGCAGTTCTTC
TRBV29-1	TRBJ1-2	NA	NA	CSVGLTAGNGYTF	TGCAGCGTTGGCCTGACTGCAGGGAATGGCTACACCTTC
TRBV19	TRBJ2-7	TRBD2	NA	CASSIIGGLAAAHQYF	TGTGCCAGTAGTATAATAGGGGGACTAGCGGCCGCGCACCAGTACTTC
TRBV5-1	TRBJ2-3	NA	NA	CAAKAADTQYF	TGCGCCGCAAAGGCGGCAGATACGCAGTATTTT
TRBV7-9	TRBJ2-2	TRBD2	NA	CASSPPGLTTGELFF	TGTGCCAGCAGCCCCCCGGGACTAACAACCGGGGAGCTGTTTTTT
TRBV4-2	TRBJ1-1	NA	NA	CASSQSGGTHNTEAFF	TGTGCCAGCAGCCAATCGGGAGGAACCCACAACACTGAAGCTTTCTTT
TRBV19	TRBJ2-3	NA	once	CASREGPLPDTQYF	TGTGCCAGTAGAGAGGGGCCCCTCCCAGATACGCAGTATTTT
TRBV7-3	TRBJ1-1	NA	once	CASSPYRDLNTEAFF	TGTGCCAGCAGCCCGTACAGGGACCTGAACACTGAAGCTTTCTTT
TRBV7-8	TRBJ2-3	NA	NA	CASNRFYGSPDTQYF	TGTGCCAGCAATCGGTTTTACGGGAGCCCAGATACGCAGTATTTT
TRBV9	TRBJ2-1	NA	NA	CASSVSIEGPTRSSYNEQFF	TGTGCCAGCAGCGTTAGCATAGAGGGACCGACAAGGAGTAGTTACAATGAGCAGTTCTTC
TRBV7-9	TRBJ2-7	NA	NA	CASSSPSPAYEQYF	TGTGCCAGCAGCTCCCCGTCTCCCGCCTACGAGCAGTACTTC
TRBV25-1	TRBJ2-5	NA	NA	CASSELLSQQETQYF	TGTGCCAGCAGTGAATTGCTGAGCCAACAAGAGACCCAGTACTTC
TRBV18	TRBJ2-7	NA	NA	CASSPPVLDEQYF	TGTGCCAGCTCACCCCCCGTTCTTGACGAGCAGTACTTC